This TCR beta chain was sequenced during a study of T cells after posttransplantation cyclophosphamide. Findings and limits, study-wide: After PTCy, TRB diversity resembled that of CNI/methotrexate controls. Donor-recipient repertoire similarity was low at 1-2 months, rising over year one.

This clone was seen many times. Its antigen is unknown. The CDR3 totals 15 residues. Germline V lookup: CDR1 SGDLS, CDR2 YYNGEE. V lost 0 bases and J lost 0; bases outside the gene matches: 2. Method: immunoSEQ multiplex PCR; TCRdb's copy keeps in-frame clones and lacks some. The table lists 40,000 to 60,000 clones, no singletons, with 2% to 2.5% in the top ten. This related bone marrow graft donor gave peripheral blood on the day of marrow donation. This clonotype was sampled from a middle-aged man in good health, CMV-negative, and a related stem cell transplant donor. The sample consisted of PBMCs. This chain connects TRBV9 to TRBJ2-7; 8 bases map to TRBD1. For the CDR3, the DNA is TGTGCCAGCAGCGTAGGGACAGGGTCCTCCTACGAGCAGTACTTC. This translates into CASSVGTGSSYEQYF.